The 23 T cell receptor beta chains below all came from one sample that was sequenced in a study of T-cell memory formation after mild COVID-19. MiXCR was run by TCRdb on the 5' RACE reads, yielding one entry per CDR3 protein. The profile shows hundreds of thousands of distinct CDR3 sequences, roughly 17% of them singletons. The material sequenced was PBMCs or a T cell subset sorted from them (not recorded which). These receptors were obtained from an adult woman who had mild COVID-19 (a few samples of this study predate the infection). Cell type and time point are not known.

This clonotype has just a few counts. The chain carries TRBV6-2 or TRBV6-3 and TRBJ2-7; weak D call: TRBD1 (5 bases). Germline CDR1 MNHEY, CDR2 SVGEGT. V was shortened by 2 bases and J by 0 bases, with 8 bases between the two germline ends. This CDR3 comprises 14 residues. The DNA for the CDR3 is TGTGCCAGCAGTTACACAGGAATCTCCTACGAGCAGTACTTC. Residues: CASSYTGISYEQYF.

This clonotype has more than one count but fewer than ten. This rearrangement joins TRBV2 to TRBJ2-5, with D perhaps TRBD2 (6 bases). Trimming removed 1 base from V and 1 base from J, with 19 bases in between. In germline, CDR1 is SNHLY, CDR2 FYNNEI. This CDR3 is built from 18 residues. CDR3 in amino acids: CASSEDITGEWLQETQYF. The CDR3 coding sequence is TGTGCCAGCAGTGAAGATATTACGGGGGAGTGGCTCCAAGAGACCCAGTACTTC.

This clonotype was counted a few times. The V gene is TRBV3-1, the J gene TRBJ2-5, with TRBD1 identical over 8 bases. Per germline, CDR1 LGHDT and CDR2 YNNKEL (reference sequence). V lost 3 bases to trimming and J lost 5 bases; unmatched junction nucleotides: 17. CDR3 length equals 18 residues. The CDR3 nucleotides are TGTGCCAGCAGCCATACGAGACTAGACAGGGGCGGTGAGGAGACCCAGTACTTC. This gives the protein CASSHTRLDRGGEETQYF.

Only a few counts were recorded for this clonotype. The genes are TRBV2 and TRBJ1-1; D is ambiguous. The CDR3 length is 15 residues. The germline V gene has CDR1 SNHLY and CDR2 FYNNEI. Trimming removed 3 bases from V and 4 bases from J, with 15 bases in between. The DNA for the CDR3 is TGTGCCAGCAGTGATATGGTCCGGATGGGCACTGAAGCTTTCTTT. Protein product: CASSDMVRMGTEAFF.

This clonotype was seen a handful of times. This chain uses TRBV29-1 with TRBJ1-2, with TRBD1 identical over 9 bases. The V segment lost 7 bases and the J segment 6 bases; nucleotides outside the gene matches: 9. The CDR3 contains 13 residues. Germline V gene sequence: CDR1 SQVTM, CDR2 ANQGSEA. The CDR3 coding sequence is TGCAGCGCCGGGGACAGGGAAGTGGATGGCTACACCTTC. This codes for CSAGDREVDGYTF.

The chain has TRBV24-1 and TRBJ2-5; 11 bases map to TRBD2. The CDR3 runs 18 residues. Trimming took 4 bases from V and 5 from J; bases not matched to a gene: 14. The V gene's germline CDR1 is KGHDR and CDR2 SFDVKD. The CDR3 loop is CATSDATSGKSQGETQYF. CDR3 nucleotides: TGTGCCACCAGTGACGCGACTAGCGGGAAATCCCAGGGGGAGACCCAGTACTTC.

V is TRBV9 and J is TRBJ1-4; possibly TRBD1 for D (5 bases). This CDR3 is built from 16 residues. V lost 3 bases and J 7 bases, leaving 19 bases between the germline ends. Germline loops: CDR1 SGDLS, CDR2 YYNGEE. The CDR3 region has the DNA TGTGCCAGCAGCGGGGGGACGGGACGCCGGGGTGAAAAACTGTTTTTT. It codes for CASSGGTGRRGEKLFF. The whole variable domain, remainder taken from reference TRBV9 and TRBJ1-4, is DSGVTQTPKHLITATGQRVTLRCSPRSGDLSVYWYQQSLDQGLQFLIQYYNGEERAKGNILERFSAQQFPDLHSELNLSSLELGDSALYFCASSGGTGRRGEKLFFGSGTQLSVL.

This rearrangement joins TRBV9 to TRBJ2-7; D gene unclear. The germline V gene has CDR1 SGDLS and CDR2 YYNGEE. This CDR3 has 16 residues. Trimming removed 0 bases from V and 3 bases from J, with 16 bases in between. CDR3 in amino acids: CASSVGGQSGFYEQYF. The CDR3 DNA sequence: TGTGCCAGCAGCGTAGGAGGTCAGTCTGGTTTCTACGAGCAGTACTTC.

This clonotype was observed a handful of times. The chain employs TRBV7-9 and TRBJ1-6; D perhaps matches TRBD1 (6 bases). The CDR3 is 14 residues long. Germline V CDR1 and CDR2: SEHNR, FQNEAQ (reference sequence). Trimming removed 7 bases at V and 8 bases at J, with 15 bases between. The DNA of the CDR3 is TGTGCCAGCACCGAGAGGGGGGACCATTCACCCCTCCACTTT. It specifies CASTERGDHSPLHF.

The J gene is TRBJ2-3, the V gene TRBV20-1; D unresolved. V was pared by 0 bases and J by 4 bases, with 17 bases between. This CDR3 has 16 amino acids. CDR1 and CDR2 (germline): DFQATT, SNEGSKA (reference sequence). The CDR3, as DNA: TGCAGTGCTAGAGATCATAGTTCGGGTTTTCCAGATACGCAGTATTTT. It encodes CSARDHSSGFPDTQYF.

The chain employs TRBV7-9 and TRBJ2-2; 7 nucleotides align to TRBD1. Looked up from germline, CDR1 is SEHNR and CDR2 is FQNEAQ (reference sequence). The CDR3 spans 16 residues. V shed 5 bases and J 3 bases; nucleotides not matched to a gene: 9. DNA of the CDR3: TGTGCCAGCAGCGCACAGGGGTTTTGGGACACCGGGGAGCTGTTTTTT. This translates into CASSAQGFWDTGELFF. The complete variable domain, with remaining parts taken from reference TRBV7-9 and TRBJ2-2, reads DTGVSQNPRHKITKRGQNVTFRCDPISEHNRLYWYRQTLGQGPEFLTYFQNEAQLEKSRLLSDRFSAERPKGSFSTLEIQRTEQGDSAMYLCASSAQGFWDTGELFFGEGSRLTVL.

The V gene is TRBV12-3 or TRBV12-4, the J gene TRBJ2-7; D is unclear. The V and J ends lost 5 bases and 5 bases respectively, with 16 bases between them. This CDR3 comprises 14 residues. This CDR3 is CASSQLSTVDEQYF. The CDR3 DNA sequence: TGTGCCAGCAGTCAACTGTCTACTGTGGACGAGCAGTACTTC.

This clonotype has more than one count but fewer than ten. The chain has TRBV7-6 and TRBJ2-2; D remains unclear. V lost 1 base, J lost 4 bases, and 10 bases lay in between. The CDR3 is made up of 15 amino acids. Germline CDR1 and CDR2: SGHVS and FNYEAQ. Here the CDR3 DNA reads TGTGCCAGCAGCTTAGTGGCCAGGTCCACCGGGGAGCTGTTTTTT. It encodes CASSLVARSTGELFF.

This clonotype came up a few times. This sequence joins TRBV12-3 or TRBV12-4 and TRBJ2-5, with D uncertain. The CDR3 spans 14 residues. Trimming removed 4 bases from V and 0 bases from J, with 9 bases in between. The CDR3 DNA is TGTGCCAGCAGTTCAAATTACCACCAAGAGACCCAGTACTTC. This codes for CASSSNYHQETQYF.

CDR3 nucleotide sequence: TGTGCCAGTAGTAGAGGGGGCGGGACAGGGAGACCTGAAGCTTTCTTT. Residues: CASSRGGGTGRPEAFF. The chain uses TRBV19 and TRBJ1-1; 9 bases map to TRBD1. This CDR3 comprises 16 residues. Germline V gene sequence: CDR1 LNHDA, CDR2 SQIVND (reference sequence). J was trimmed by 6 bases and V by 4 bases; bases with no gene match: 12.

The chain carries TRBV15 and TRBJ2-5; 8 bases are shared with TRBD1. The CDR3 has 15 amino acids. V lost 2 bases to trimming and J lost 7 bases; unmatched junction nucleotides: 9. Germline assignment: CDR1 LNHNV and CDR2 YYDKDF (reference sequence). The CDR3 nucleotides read TGTGCCACCAGCAGAAGTGACAGGGGAGAGCGGACCCAGTACTTC. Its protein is CATSRSDRGERTQYF.

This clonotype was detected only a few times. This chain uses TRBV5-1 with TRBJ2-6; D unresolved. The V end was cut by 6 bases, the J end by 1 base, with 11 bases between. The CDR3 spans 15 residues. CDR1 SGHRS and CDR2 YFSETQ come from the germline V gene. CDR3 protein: CASTWYQSGANVLTF. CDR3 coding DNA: TGCGCCAGCACCTGGTATCAATCTGGGGCCAACGTCCTGACTTTC.

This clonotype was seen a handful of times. The CDR3 nucleotides are TGTGCCAGCTCCTCCGTCTCAGCGGGTCAGCCCCAGCATTTT. It encodes CASSSVSAGQPQHF. J is TRBJ1-5 and V is TRBV2, with unresolved D. This CDR3 contains 14 residues. V gave up 8 bases and J gave up 6 bases, with 17 bases separating them. Germline CDR1 SNHLY, CDR2 FYNNEI.

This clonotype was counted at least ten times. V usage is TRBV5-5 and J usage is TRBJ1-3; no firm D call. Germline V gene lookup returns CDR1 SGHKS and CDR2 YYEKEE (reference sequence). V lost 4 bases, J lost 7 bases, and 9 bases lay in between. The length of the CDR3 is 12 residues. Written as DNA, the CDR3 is TGTGCCAGCAGCCGGCCGGGGAACACCATATATTTT. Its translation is CASSRPGNTIYF.

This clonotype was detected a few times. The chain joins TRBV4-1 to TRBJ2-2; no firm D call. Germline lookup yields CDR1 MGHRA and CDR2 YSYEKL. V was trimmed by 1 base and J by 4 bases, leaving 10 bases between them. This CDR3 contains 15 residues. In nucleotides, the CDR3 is TGCGCCAGCAGCCAAGGGGGATCGGGCACCGGGGAGCTGTTTTTT. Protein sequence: CASSQGGSGTGELFF.

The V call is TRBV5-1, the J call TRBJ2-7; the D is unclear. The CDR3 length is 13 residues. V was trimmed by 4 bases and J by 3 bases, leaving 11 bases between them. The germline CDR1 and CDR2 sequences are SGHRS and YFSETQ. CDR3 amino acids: CASSPYGDYEQYF. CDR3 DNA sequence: TGCGCCAGCAGCCCGTATGGAGACTACGAGCAGTACTTC.

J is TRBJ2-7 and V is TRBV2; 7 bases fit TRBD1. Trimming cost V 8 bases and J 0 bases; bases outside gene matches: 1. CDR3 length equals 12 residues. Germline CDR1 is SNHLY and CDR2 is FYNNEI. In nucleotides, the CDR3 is TGTGCCAGCCAGGGGGACTCCTACGAGCAGTACTTC. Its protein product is CASQGDSYEQYF.

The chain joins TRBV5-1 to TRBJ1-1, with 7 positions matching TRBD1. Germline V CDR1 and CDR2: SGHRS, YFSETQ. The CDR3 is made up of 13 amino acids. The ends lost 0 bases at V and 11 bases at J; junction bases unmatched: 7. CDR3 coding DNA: TGCGCCAGCAGCTTGGACCAGGACAGGACTGCTTTCTTT. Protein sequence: CASSLDQDRTAFF.